This TCR beta chain was identified during a study of T cell changes during pregnancy in multiple sclerosis. TCRdb's table, derived via immunoSEQ multiplex PCR, lists solely in-frame clones and lacks some. The data hold roughly 77,000 clones, with just under 95% observed a single time. Sequencing was performed on peripheral blood, taken in the second trimester of pregnancy. This clonotype was sampled from a female donor with multiple sclerosis, enrolled in a pregnancy study.

CDR3 sequence reads: CASNKPSGGLYEQYF. The CDR3 nucleotides read TGTGCCAGCAACAAACCTAGCGGGGGCCTCTACGAGCAGTACTTC. The rearrangement joins TRBV13 to TRBJ2-7; 10 bases line up with TRBD2. After removal of 7 bases from V and 3 bases from J, the junction contained 9 bases not matched to a gene. The CDR3 length is 15 residues. Looked up from germline, CDR1 is PRHDT and CDR2 is FYEKMQ (reference sequence).